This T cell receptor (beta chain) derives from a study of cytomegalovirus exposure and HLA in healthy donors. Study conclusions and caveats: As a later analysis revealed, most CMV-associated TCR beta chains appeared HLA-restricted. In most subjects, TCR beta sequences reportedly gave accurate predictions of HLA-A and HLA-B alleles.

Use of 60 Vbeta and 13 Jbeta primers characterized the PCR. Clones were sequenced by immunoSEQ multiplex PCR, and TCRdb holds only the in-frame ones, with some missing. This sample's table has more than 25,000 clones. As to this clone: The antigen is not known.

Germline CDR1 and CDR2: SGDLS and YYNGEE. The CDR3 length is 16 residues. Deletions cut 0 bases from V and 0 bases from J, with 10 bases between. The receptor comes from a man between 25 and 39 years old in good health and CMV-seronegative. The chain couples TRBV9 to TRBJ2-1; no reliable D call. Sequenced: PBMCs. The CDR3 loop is CASSVDIRSSYNEQFF. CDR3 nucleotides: TGTGCCAGCAGCGTAGATATCCGGAGCTCCTACAATGAGCAGTTCTTC. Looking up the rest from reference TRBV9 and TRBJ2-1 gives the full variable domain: DSGVTQTPKHLITATGQRVTLRCSPRSGDLSVYWYQQSLDQGLQFLIQYYNGEERAKGNILERFSAQQFPDLHSELNLSSLELGDSALYFCASSVDIRSSYNEQFFGPGTRLTVL.